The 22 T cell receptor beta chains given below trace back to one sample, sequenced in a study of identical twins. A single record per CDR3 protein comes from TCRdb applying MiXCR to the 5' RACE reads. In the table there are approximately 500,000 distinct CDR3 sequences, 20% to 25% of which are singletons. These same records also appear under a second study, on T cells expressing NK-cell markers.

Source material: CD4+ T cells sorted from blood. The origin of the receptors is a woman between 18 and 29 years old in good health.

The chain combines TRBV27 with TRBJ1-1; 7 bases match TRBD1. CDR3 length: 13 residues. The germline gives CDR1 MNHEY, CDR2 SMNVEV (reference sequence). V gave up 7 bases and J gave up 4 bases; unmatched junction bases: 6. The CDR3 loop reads CASINRGGTEAFF. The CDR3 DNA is TGTGCCAGCATTAACAGGGGCGGCACTGAAGCTTTCTTT.

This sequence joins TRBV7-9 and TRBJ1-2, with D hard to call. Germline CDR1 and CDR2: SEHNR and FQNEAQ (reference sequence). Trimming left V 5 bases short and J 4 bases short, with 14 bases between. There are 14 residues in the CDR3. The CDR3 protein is CASSASLQSYGYTF. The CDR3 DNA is TGTGCCAGCAGCGCATCCTTGCAGTCCTATGGCTACACCTTC.

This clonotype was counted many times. The CDR3 bases are TGCAGCGTTGCCCCGGGCTGGGGTATGGCGAACACTGAAGCTTTCTTT. Residues: CSVAPGWGMANTEAFF. The chain is built from TRBV29-1 and TRBJ1-1, with unresolved D. V gave up 4 bases and J gave up 1 base, with 19 bases separating them. The germline V gene encodes CDR1 SQVTM and CDR2 ANQGSEA. There are 16 residues in the CDR3.

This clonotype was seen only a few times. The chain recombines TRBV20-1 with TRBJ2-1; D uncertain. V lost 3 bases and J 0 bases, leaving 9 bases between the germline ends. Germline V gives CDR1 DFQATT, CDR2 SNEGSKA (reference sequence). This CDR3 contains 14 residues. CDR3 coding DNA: TGCAGTGCTAGCGGGCCTAGCTCCTACAATGAGCAGTTCTTC. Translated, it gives CSASGPSSYNEQFF.

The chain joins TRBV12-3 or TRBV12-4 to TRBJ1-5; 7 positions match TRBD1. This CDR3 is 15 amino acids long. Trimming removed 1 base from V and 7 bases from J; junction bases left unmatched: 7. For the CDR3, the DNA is TGTGCCAGCAGTTTAGAGACAGGGAGAGGGCAGCCCCAGCATTTT. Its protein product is CASSLETGRGQPQHF.

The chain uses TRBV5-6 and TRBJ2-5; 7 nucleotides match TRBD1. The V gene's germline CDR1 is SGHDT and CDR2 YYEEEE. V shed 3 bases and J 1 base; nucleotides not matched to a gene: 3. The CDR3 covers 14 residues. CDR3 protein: CASSWGTAQETQYF. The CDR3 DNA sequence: TGTGCCAGCAGCTGGGGGACAGCCCAAGAGACCCAGTACTTC.

The CDR3 region is CASGIGGIYEQYF. In nucleotides, the CDR3 is TGTGCCAGCGGGATAGGGGGAATCTACGAGCAGTACTTC. The chain carries TRBV12-3 or TRBV12-4 and TRBJ2-7; tentatively, D is TRBD1 (6 bases). Trimming removed 8 bases from V and 3 bases from J, with 14 bases in between. CDR3 length equals 13 residues.

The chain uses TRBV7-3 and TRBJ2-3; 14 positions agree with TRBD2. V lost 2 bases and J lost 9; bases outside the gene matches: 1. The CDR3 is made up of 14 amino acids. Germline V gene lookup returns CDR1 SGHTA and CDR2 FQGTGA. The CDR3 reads CASSLGTSGGTQYF. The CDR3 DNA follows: TGTGCCAGCAGCTTAGGGACTAGCGGGGGCACGCAGTATTTT.

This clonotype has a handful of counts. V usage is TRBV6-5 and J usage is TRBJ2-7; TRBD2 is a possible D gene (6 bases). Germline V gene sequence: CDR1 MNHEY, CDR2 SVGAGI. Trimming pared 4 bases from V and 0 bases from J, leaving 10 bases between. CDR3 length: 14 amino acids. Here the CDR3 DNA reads TGTGCCAGCAGTTCTTTCGGGAGCTCCTACGAGCAGTACTTC. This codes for CASSSFGSSYEQYF.

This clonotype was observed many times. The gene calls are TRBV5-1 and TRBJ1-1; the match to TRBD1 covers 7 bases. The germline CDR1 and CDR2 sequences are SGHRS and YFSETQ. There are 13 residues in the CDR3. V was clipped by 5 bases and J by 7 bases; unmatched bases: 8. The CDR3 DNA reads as TGCGCCAGCAGATACGGACAGGACTTTGAAGCTTTCTTT. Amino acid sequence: CASRYGQDFEAFF.

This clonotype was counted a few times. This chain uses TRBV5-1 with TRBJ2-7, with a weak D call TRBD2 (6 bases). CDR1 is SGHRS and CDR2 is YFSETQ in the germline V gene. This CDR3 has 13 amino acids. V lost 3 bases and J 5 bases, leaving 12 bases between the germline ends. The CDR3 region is CASSWRGGDEQYF. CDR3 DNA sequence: TGCGCCAGCAGCTGGAGGGGAGGCGACGAGCAGTACTTC.

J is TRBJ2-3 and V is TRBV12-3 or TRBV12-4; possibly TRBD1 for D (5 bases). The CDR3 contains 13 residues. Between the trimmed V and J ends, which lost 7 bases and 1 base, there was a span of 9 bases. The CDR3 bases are TGTGCCAGCAAGGAACAGGGCACAGATACGCAGTATTTT. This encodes CASKEQGTDTQYF.

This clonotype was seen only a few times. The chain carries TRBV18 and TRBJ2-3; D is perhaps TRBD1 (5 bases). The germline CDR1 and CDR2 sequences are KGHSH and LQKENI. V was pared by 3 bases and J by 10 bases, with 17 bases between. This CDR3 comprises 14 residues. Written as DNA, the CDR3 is TGTGCCAGCTCACCGGACATATTAAGACCCCCGCAGTATTTT. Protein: CASSPDILRPPQYF.

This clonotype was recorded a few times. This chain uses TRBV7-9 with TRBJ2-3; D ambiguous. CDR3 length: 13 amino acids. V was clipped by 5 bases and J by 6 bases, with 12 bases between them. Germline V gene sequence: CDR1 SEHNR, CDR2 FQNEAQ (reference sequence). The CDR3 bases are TGTGCCAGCAGCCCCAACCCCCACGATACGCAGTATTTT. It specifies CASSPNPHDTQYF.

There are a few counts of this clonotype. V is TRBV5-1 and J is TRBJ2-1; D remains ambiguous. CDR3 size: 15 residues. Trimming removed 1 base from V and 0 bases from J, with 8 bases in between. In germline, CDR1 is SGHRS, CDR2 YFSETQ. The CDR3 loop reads CASSLPRDSYNEQFF. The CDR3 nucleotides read TGCGCCAGCAGCTTGCCCAGAGACTCCTACAATGAGCAGTTCTTC. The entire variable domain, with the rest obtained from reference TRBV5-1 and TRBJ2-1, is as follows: KAGVTQTPRYLIKTRGQQVTLSCSPISGHRSVSWYQQTPGQGLQFLFEYFSETQRNKGNFPGRFSGRQFSNSRSEMNVSTLELGDSALYLCASSLPRDSYNEQFFGPGTRLTVL.

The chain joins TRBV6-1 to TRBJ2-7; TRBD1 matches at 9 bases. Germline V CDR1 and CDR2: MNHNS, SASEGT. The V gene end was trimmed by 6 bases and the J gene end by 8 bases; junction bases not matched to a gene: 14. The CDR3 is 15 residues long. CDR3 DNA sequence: TGTGCCAGCAGAGTTTCACCGGGACAGGGCGTCAAGCAGTACTTC. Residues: CASRVSPGQGVKQYF.

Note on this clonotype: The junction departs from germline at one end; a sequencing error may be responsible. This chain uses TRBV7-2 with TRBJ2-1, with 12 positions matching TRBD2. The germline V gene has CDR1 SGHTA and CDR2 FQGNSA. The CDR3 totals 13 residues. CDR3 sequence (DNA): TGTGCCAGCAGCTTAGGTCTAGCGGGAGGGCCCGTCTTC. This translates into CASSLGLAGGPVF.

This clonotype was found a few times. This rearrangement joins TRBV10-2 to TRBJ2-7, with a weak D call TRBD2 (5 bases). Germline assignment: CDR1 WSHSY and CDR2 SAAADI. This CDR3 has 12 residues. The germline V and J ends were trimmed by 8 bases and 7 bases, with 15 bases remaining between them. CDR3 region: CASSLVAREQYF. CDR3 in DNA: TGCGCCAGCTCTCTGGTAGCGCGGGAGCAGTACTTC.

CDR3 region: CASGPSPSGSIETQYF. The CDR3, as DNA: TGTGCTAGTGGTCCGAGCCCTAGCGGGAGTATCGAGACCCAGTACTTC. This chain links TRBV12-5 with TRBJ2-5, with 10 bases identical to TRBD2. J was trimmed by 5 bases and V by 5 bases; bases with no gene match: 11. Germline CDR1 reads LGHNT; CDR2 reads FRNRAP. The CDR3 is 16 residues long.

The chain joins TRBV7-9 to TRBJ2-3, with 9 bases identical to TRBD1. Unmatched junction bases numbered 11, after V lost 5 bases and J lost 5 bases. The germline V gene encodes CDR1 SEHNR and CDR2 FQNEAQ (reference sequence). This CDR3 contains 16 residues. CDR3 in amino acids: CASSRTGGATLDTQYF. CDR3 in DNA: TGTGCCAGCAGCCGTACAGGGGGCGCGACTTTAGATACGCAGTATTTT.

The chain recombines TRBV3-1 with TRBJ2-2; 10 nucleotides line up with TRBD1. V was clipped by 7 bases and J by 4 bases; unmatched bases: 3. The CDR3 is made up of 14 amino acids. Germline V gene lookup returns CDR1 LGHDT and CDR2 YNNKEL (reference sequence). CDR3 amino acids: CASKGQGSTGELFF. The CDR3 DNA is TGTGCCAGCAAGGGACAGGGGAGCACCGGGGAGCTGTTTTTT.

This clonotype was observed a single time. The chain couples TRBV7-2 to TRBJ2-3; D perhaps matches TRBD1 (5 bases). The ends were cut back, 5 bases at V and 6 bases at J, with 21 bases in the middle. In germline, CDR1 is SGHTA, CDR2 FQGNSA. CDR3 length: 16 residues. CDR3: CASSLKWTMSADTQYF. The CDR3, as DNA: TGTGCCAGCAGCCTTAAATGGACAATGTCAGCGGATACGCAGTATTTT.